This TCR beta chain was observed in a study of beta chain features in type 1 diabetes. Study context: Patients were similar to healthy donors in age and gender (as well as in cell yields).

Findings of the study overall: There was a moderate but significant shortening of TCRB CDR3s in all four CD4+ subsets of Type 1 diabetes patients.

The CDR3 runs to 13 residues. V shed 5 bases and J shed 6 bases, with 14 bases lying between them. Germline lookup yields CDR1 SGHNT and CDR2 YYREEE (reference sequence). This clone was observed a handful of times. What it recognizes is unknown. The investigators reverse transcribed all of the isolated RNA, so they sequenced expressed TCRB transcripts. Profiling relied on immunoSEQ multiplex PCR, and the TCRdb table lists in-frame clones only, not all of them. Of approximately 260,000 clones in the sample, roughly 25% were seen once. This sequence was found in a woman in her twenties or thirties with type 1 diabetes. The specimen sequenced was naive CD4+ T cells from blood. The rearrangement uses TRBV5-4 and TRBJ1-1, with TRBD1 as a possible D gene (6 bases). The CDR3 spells CASRSTGSPEAFF. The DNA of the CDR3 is TGTGCCAGCAGATCCACAGGGTCCCCTGAAGCTTTCTTT.